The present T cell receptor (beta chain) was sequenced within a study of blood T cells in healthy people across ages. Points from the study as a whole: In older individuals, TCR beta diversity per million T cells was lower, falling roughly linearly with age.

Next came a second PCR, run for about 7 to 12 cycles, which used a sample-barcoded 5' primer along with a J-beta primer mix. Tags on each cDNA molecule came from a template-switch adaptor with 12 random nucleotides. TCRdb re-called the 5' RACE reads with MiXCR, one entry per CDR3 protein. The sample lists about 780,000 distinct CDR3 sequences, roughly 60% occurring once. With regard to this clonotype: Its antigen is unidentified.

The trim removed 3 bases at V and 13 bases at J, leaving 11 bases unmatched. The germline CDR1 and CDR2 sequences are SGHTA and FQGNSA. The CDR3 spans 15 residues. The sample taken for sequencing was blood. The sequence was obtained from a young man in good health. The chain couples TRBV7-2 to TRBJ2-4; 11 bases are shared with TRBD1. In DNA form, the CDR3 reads TGTGCCAGCAGCTTTCGGACAGGGGGCGCAGATGAGCAGTACTTC. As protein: CASSFRTGGADEQYF.